This TCR beta chain stems from a study of CD8 T cells in Susac syndrome. Deletions cut 3 bases from V and 2 bases from J, with 10 bases between. Looked up from germline, CDR1 is KGHSH and CDR2 is LQKENI. The CDR3 contains 15 residues. It was with random hexamers that about 0.45 to 1 ug RNA was reverse transcribed. Amplification of the TCR beta CDR3 was carried out by immunoSEQ multiplex PCR, which spanned a total of 54 Vbeta and 13 Jbeta segments. Using its own MiXCR run on the immunoSEQ multiplex PCR reads, TCRdb lists one record per CDR3 protein. This sample has about 180,000 distinct CDR3 sequences, with approximately 95% found just once. TCR beta sequencing was performed on blood CD8+ and CD4+ T cells. Treatment-naive patients with stable or active relapsing-remitting disease served as multiple sclerosis controls. The CD8+ and CD4+ T cells were isolated magnetically using a negative isolation approach, whereas the TEMRA cells were enriched by FACS.

The V gene is TRBV18, the J gene TRBJ2-2, with D tentatively TRBD1 (6 bases). This sequence originates from a human donor with multiple sclerosis. The material sequenced was CD4+ T cells from PBMCs. The CDR3: CASSPGQPNTGELFF. CDR3 nucleotide sequence: TGTGCCAGCTCACCCGGACAGCCCAACACCGGGGAGCTGTTTTTT.